The clone carrying this T cell receptor beta chain was recorded only once. Libraries were prepared by immunoSEQ multiplex PCR; TCRdb keeps only in-frame clonotypes and omits some of them. The sample carries 110,000 or so clones, roughly 76% recorded once. This record belongs to a study of blood T cell repertoires in COVID-19. The specimen was peripheral blood. The sequence was collected from a woman in her 70s with acute or convalescent COVID-19.

The CDR3, as DNA: TGTGCCAGCAGCCAATCGACAGGGTACAATGAGCAGTTCTTC. Amino acid sequence: CASSQSTGYNEQFF. The chain recombines TRBV3-1 (or the pseudogene TRBV3-2) with TRBJ2-1; 7 nucleotides match TRBD1. With V trimmed by 2 bases and J by 4 bases, 2 bases remained unmatched. The CDR3 is made up of 14 amino acids. CDR1 is LGHDT, CDR2 YNNKEL, per germline (reference sequence).